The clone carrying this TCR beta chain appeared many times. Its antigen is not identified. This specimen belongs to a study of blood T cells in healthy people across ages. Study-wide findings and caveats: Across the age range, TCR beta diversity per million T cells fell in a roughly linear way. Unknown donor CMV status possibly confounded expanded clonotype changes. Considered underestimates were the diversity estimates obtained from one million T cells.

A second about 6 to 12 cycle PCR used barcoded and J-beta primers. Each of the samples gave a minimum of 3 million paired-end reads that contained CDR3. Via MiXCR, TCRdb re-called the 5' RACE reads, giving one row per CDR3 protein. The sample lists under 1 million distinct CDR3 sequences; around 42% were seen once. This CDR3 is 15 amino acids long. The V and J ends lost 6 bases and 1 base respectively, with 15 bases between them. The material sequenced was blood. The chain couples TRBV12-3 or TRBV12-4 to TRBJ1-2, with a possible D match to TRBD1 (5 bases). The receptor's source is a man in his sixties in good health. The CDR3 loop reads CASSSGQTDNYGYTF. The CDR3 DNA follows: TGTGCCAGCAGCAGCGGACAAACAGATAACTATGGCTACACCTTC.